This is a list of T cell receptor beta chains from one sample in a study of OX40 agonist ivuxolimab in advanced cancers. Assay: immunoSEQ multiplex PCR; the TCRdb copy retains only in-frame clones and omits some. Of tens of thousands of clones in the sample, under 85% were seen once. Sample: CD4+ or CD8+ T cells sorted from blood, taken in a trial of the OX40 agonist ivuxolimab. The receptor source for this set is an adult with an advanced solid tumor such as melanoma, head and neck, liver or kidney cancer. Each CDR3 is given with its conserved first and last residue. Each record gives: clone size, CDR3 length, D gene, V gene, J gene, CDR3 protein, CDR3 DNA. D genes are given only for firm matches. Clone size is stated in some rows and not others, as once, few, many or a class when expanded.

clone size: .; CDR3 length: 14; D gene: .; V gene: TRBV9; J gene: TRBJ2-3; CDR3 protein: CASSARTSTDTQYF; CDR3 DNA: TGTGCCAGCAGCGCTAGGACTAGCACAGATACGCAGTATTTT
clone size: few; CDR3 length: 13; D gene: .; V gene: TRBV10-3; J gene: TRBJ1-1; CDR3 protein: CAISERGGAEAFF; CDR3 DNA: TGTGCCATCAGTGAGAGGGGAGGCGCTGAAGCTTTCTTT
clone size: .; CDR3 length: 13; D gene: .; V gene: TRBV7-6; J gene: TRBJ1-1; CDR3 protein: CASMRRAHTEAFF; CDR3 DNA: TGTGCCAGCATGAGAAGGGCGCACACTGAAGCTTTCTTT
clone size: .; CDR3 length: 14; D gene: TRBD1; V gene: TRBV29-1; J gene: TRBJ2-1; CDR3 protein: CSARGDRGDNEQFF; CDR3 DNA: TGCAGCGCCCGTGGGGACAGGGGAGACAATGAGCAGTTCTTC
clone size: once; CDR3 length: 12; D gene: .; V gene: TRBV10-3; J gene: TRBJ2-3; CDR3 protein: CAISMGLDTQYF; CDR3 DNA: TGTGCCATCAGTATGGGTCTAGATACGCAGTATTTT
clone size: .; CDR3 length: 14; D gene: .; V gene: TRBV6-1; J gene: TRBJ1-1; CDR3 protein: CASSFLGQNTEAFF; CDR3 DNA: TGTGCCAGCAGTTTTTTGGGACAGAACACTGAAGCTTTCTTT
clone size: .; CDR3 length: 15; D gene: .; V gene: TRBV19; J gene: TRBJ1-3; CDR3 protein: CASRAQVIPGNTIYF; CDR3 DNA: TGTGCCAGTAGGGCACAGGTAATTCCCGGAAACACCATATATTTT
clone size: .; CDR3 length: 18; D gene: .; V gene: TRBV11-2; J gene: TRBJ1-3; CDR3 protein: CASSSPNPGHSSGNTIYF; CDR3 DNA: TGTGCCAGCAGCTCACCAAACCCGGGACACAGCTCTGGAAACACCATATATTTT
clone size: .; CDR3 length: 11; D gene: .; V gene: TRBV20-1; J gene: TRBJ2-1; CDR3 protein: CSDEGYNEQFF; CDR3 DNA: TGCAGTGACGAGGGGTACAATGAGCAGTTCTTC
clone size: .; CDR3 length: 15; D gene: .; V gene: TRBV11-3; J gene: TRBJ2-7; CDR3 protein: CASSLGGGRPYEQYF; CDR3 DNA: TGTGCCAGCAGCTTAGGAGGGGGGAGACCCTACGAGCAGTACTTC
clone size: .; CDR3 length: 14; D gene: .; V gene: TRBV27; J gene: TRBJ2-2; CDR3 protein: CASSANRGGGELFF; CDR3 DNA: TGTGCCAGCAGTGCCAATCGAGGCGGCGGGGAGCTGTTTTTT
clone size: .; CDR3 length: 13; D gene: .; V gene: TRBV2; J gene: TRBJ1-2; CDR3 protein: CASRGTGIYGYTF; CDR3 DNA: TGTGCCAGCAGAGGTACAGGAATCTATGGCTACACCTTC
clone size: .; CDR3 length: 14; D gene: .; V gene: TRBV2; J gene: TRBJ2-3; CDR3 protein: CASGGHPSTDTQYF; CDR3 DNA: TGTGCCAGCGGAGGACATCCAAGCACAGATACGCAGTATTTT
clone size: few; CDR3 length: 14; D gene: TRBD1; V gene: TRBV7-2; J gene: TRBJ1-2; CDR3 protein: CASSLGTQGYGYTF; CDR3 DNA: TGTGCCAGCAGCTTAGGAACACAGGGGTATGGCTACACCTTC
clone size: .; CDR3 length: 16; D gene: TRBD2; V gene: TRBV6-1; J gene: TRBJ2-1; CDR3 protein: CASSEAVAGYYNEQFF; CDR3 DNA: TGTGCCAGCAGTGAAGCGGTAGCGGGGTACTACAATGAGCAGTTCTTC
clone size: few; CDR3 length: 13; D gene: .; V gene: TRBV29-1; J gene: TRBJ1-1; CDR3 protein: CSAGGRGWTEAFF; CDR3 DNA: TGCAGCGCTGGAGGCAGGGGATGGACTGAAGCTTTCTTT
clone size: .; CDR3 length: 14; D gene: .; V gene: TRBV7-9; J gene: TRBJ1-2; CDR3 protein: CASSLGQTNYGYTF; CDR3 DNA: TGTGCCAGCAGCTTAGGACAGACTAACTATGGCTACACCTTC
clone size: .; CDR3 length: 15; D gene: TRBD2; V gene: TRBV28; J gene: TRBJ2-1; CDR3 protein: CASSELGLRYNEQFF; CDR3 DNA: TGTGCCAGCAGTGAGCTGGGACTACGTTACAATGAGCAGTTCTTC
clone size: .; CDR3 length: 15; D gene: .; V gene: TRBV15; J gene: TRBJ2-7; CDR3 protein: CATSRDSRESYEQYF; CDR3 DNA: TGTGCCACCAGCAGAGATAGCAGGGAAAGCTACGAGCAGTACTTC
clone size: .; CDR3 length: 13; D gene: .; V gene: TRBV11-2; J gene: TRBJ2-3; CDR3 protein: CASSSYRSDTQYF; CDR3 DNA: TGTGCCAGCAGCTCTTACAGGAGCGATACGCAGTATTTT
clone size: once; CDR3 length: 12; D gene: TRBD1; V gene: TRBV5-1; J gene: TRBJ2-5; CDR3 protein: CASSLDRGDQYF; CDR3 DNA: TGCGCCAGCAGCCTAGACAGGGGCGACCAGTACTTC
clone size: .; CDR3 length: 17; D gene: .; V gene: TRBV7-2; J gene: TRBJ2-5; CDR3 protein: CASSPWGWRGALETQYF; CDR3 DNA: TGTGCCAGCAGCCCTTGGGGGTGGAGGGGAGCTTTAGAGACCCAGTACTTC
clone size: .; CDR3 length: 14; D gene: .; V gene: TRBV7-2; J gene: TRBJ2-5; CDR3 protein: CASSGRRQGETQYF; CDR3 DNA: TGTGCCAGCAGTGGCAGGAGGCAGGGAGAGACCCAGTACTTC
clone size: .; CDR3 length: 13; D gene: TRBD1; V gene: TRBV30; J gene: TRBJ2-2; CDR3 protein: CALRQGSPGELFF; CDR3 DNA: TGTGCCTTAAGACAGGGGAGCCCCGGGGAGCTGTTTTTT
clone size: .; CDR3 length: 13; D gene: TRBD1; V gene: TRBV7-2; J gene: TRBJ1-1; CDR3 protein: CASSLRQGAEAFF; CDR3 DNA: TGTGCCAGCAGCTTAAGACAGGGGGCTGAAGCTTTCTTT
clone size: .; CDR3 length: 17; D gene: .; V gene: TRBV7-2; J gene: TRBJ1-3; CDR3 protein: CASSLAHPPEGGNTIYF; CDR3 DNA: TGTGCCAGCAGCTTAGCGCACCCCCCTGAGGGGGGAAACACCATATATTTT
clone size: .; CDR3 length: 14; D gene: TRBD1; V gene: TRBV11-2; J gene: TRBJ1-1; CDR3 protein: CASRRGTANTEAFF; CDR3 DNA: TGTGCCAGCAGAAGGGGGACAGCGAACACTGAAGCTTTCTTT